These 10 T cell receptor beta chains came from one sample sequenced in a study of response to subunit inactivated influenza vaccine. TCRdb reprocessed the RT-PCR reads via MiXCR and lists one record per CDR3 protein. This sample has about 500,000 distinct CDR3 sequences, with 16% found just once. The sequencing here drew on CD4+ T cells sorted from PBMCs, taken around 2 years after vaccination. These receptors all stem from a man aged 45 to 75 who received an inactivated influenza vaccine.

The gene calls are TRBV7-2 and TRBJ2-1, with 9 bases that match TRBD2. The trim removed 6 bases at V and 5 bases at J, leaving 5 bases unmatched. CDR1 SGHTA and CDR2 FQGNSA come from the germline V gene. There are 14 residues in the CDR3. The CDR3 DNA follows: TGTGCCAGCAGGAATAGCGGGGGAAACAATGAGCAGTTCTTC. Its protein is CASRNSGGNNEQFF.

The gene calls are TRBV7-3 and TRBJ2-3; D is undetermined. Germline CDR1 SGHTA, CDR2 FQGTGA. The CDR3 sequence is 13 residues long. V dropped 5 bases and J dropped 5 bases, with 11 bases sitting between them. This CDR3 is CASSRETVDTQYF. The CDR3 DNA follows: TGTGCCAGCAGCCGTGAGACCGTAGATACGCAGTATTTT.

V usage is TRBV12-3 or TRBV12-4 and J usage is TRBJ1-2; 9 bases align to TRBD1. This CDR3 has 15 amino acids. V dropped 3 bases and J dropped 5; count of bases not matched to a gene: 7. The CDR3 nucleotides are TGTGCCAGCAGTTTTGGGACAGGGCAATCGTATGGCTACACCTTC. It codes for CASSFGTGQSYGYTF.

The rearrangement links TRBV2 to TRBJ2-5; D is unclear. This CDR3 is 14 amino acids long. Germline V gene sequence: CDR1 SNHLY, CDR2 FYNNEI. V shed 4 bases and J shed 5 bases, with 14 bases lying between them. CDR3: CASSVERAWETQYF. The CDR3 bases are TGTGCCAGCAGTGTCGAAAGGGCGTGGGAGACCCAGTACTTC.

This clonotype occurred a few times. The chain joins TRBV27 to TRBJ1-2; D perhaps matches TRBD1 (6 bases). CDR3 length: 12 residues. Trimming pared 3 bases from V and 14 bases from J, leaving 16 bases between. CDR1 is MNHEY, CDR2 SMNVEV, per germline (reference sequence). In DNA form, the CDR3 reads TGTGCCAGCAGTTTCGCACAGGGCCCCTATACCTTC. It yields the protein CASSFAQGPYTF.

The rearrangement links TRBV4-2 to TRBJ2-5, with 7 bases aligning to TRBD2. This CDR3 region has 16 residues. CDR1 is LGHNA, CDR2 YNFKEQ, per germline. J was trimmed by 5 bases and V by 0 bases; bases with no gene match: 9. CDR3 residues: CASSQDKAGVRETQYF. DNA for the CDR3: TGTGCCAGCAGCCAAGATAAGGCGGGAGTGAGGGAGACCCAGTACTTC.

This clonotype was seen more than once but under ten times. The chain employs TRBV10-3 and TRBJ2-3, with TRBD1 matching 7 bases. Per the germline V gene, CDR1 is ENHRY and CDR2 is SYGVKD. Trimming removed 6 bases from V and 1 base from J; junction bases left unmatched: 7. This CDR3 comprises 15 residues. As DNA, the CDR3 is TGTGCCATCAGCCTGTGGACAGGTGGCACAGATACGCAGTATTTT. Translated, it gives CAISLWTGGTDTQYF.

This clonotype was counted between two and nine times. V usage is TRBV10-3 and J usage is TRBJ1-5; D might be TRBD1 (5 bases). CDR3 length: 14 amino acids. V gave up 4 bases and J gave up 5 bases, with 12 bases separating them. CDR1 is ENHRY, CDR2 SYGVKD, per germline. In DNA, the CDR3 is TGTGCCATCAGTGTGGGGCAGCCCGATCAGCCCCAGCATTTT. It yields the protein CAISVGQPDQPQHF.

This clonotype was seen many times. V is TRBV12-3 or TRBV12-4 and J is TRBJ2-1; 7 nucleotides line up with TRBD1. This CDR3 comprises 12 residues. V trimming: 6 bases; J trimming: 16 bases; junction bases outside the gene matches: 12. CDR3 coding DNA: TGTGCCAGCAGCCCACGGGACAGACCCGAATTCTTC. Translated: CASSPRDRPEFF.

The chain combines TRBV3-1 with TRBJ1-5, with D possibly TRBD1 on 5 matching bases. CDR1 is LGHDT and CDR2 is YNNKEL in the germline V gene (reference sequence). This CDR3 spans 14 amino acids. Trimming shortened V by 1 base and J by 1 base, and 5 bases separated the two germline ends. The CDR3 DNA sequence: TGTGCCAGCAGCCAAGGGGACAGCAATCAGCCCCAGCATTTT. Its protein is CASSQGDSNQPQHF.